This is a list of T cell receptor beta chains from one sample in a study of chemoradiotherapy in HPV16-positive cancers. Repertoires were generated with immunoSEQ multiplex PCR, while TCRdb's copy carries only in-frame clones and drops some. The table records under 15,000 clones, about four fifths of them present only once. Sample acquisition took place from a patient who underwent chemoradiotherapy. These receptors originate from a human donor with HPV-associated anogenital cancer. CDR3s include the opening cysteine and the closing phenylalanine or tryptophan. The order of the fields is D gene, V gene, clone size, J gene, CDR3 DNA, CDR3 protein. A D gene is named only where the DNA matches it firmly. Expanded clones get a size class; other rows say once, few or many, or leave the size out.

.	TRBV6-5	.	TRBJ2-3	TGTGCCAGCAAGCGGGACATCACCACAGATACGCAGTATTTT	CASKRDITTDTQYF
.	TRBV7-9	few	TRBJ2-1	TGTGCCAGCAGCTGGGGTGGCAGGGCCGATGAGCAGTTCTTC	CASSWGGRADEQFF
.	TRBV23-1	.	TRBJ2-5	TGCGCCAGCAGTCAATTTGGACGGTACCATTTTAGGGAGCAGTACTTC	CASSQFGRYHFREQYF
.	TRBV4-2	.	TRBJ2-1	TGTGCCAGCAGCCAAAGCTTAGTGAAGCAGTTCTTC	CASSQSLVKQFF
.	TRBV11-1	.	TRBJ2-1	TGTGCCAGCAGCTTAGTTCAGGTCTCGATGAACTACAATGAGCAGTTCTTC	CASSLVQVSMNYNEQFF
.	TRBV7-2	.	TRBJ1-6	TGTGCCAGCAGCTTATCCTTTAATTCACCCCTCCACTTT	CASSLSFNSPLHF
TRBD2	TRBV30	.	TRBJ2-3	TGTGCCTGGCGGGGACTAGCGAGCACAGATACGCAGTATTTT	CAWRGLASTDTQYF
TRBD1	TRBV13	.	TRBJ2-7	TGTGCCAGCAGCTTGACAGGGGGGGTTTACGAGCAGTACTTC	CASSLTGGVYEQYF
TRBD2	TRBV2	.	TRBJ2-1	TGTGCCAGCACGCTCGTGGTGAGCGGGGGGCCGAATAATGAGCAGTTCTTC	CASTLVVSGGPNNEQFF
.	TRBV29-1	.	TRBJ2-1	TGCAGCGTCGGACAGACGTCCTACAATGAGCAGTTCTTC	CSVGQTSYNEQFF
.	TRBV5-8	.	TRBJ2-7	TGTGCCAGCAGCCCGAAAGACTCCTACGAGCAGTACTTC	CASSPKDSYEQYF
.	TRBV6-5	once	TRBJ1-1	TGTGCCAGCAGGCGAATCAGGGGTCTGGGCACTGAAGCTTTCTTT	CASRRIRGLGTEAFF
.	TRBV30	.	TRBJ1-5	TGTGCCTGGAGTTCCTGGAGGGGCCCAGCCCCCAATCAGCCCCAGCATTTT	CAWSSWRGPAPNQPQHF
.	TRBV2	.	TRBJ2-5	TGTGCCAGCAGCCGTCGGGCGGTACAAGAGACCCAGTACTTC	CASSRRAVQETQYF
.	TRBV14	.	TRBJ2-1	TGTGCCAGCAGCCGAAACAGGGCGCAGGGGCATGAGCAGTTCTTC	CASSRNRAQGHEQFF
.	TRBV2	once	TRBJ2-7	TGTGCCAGCAGTGACAGGGGAATTCGGGAGCAGTACTTC	CASSDRGIREQYF
TRBD1	TRBV9	.	TRBJ2-7	TGTGCCAGCAGCCCCGGACAGGGGAAGGGCTACGAGCAGTACTTC	CASSPGQGKGYEQYF
.	TRBV7-6	few	TRBJ2-1	TGTGCCAGCAGCTTAGGTCCAAACTATGAGCAGTTCTTC	CASSLGPNYEQFF
TRBD1	TRBV27	.	TRBJ1-2	TGTGCCAGTGGACAGGGGATCGACTATGGCTACACCTTC	CASGQGIDYGYTF
.	TRBV12-5	.	TRBJ2-5	TGTGCTAGTGGTTTGGACAGAGGGCAGCAAGAGACCCAGTACTTC	CASGLDRGQQETQYF
.	TRBV2	few	TRBJ1-2	TGTGCCAGCAGTGGCCAGGGGAGTGGCTACACCTTC	CASSGQGSGYTF
TRBD1	TRBV2	.	TRBJ2-7	TGTGCCAGCAAGGCAGGGGGCCTCTTATTCTACGAGCAGTACTTC	CASKAGGLLFYEQYF
.	TRBV9	.	TRBJ2-3	TGTGCCAGCAGCGTAGAACCCCCAGATACGCAGTATTTT	CASSVEPPDTQYF
.	TRBV6-5	.	TRBJ2-7	TGTGCCAGCAGATACACTCCGGGACCCCTGGCCGGCGAGCAGTACTTC	CASRYTPGPLAGEQYF